Following are 26 T cell receptor beta chains from one sample sequenced in a study of OX40 agonist ivuxolimab in advanced cancers. Only in-frame clones appear in the TCRdb table, and some are missing; sequencing was by immunoSEQ multiplex PCR. The sample carries about 69,000 clones, nearly 90% recorded once. Here the sequenced sample was CD4+ or CD8+ T cells sorted from blood, taken in a trial of the OX40 agonist ivuxolimab. These receptors were taken from an adult with an advanced solid tumor such as melanoma, head and neck, liver or kidney cancer.

The V call is TRBV7-9, the J call TRBJ2-5; tentatively, D is TRBD2 (5 bases). The germline V gene has CDR1 SEHNR and CDR2 FQNEAQ (reference sequence). CDR3 size: 13 residues. V was clipped by 7 bases and J by 6 bases, with 15 bases between them. The CDR3 reads CASNFPPGKTQYF. The CDR3 nucleotides read TGTGCCAGCAACTTTCCTCCCGGGAAGACCCAGTACTTC.

The chain is built from TRBV20-1 and TRBJ2-1; D uncertain. V shed 6 bases and J shed 3 bases, with 6 bases lying between them. Germline loops: CDR1 DFQATT, CDR2 SNEGSKA (reference sequence). There are 11 residues in the CDR3. The DNA of the CDR3 is TGCAGTGCAGCGATCTACAATGAGCAGTTCTTC. Translation: CSAAIYNEQFF.

Comments on this clone: Within the sample, other DNA sequences also encode this same CDR3. V and J are TRBV28 and TRBJ2-7; 9 bases fit TRBD2. Unmatched junction bases numbered 3, after V lost 3 bases and J lost 3 bases. CDR1 MDHEN and CDR2 SYDVKM come from the germline V gene. The CDR3 covers 14 residues. Written as DNA, the CDR3 is TGTGCCAGCAGTTTGGCGGGAGGGCTCTACGAGCAGTACTTC. Its translation is CASSLAGGLYEQYF.

V gene TRBV2 combines with J gene TRBJ2-7, with unresolved D. The germline V gene has CDR1 SNHLY and CDR2 FYNNEI. V dropped 5 bases and J dropped 6 bases, with 11 bases sitting between them. The CDR3 is 12 amino acids. The CDR3 DNA follows: TGTGCCAGCAGTCCGAACCGTCTCGAGCAGTACTTC. The encoded protein is CASSPNRLEQYF.

CDR3 nucleotide sequence: TGCGCCAGCAGCTTGGACGGGAATGGCTACACCTTC. It yields the protein CASSLDGNGYTF. The chain employs TRBV5-1 and TRBJ1-2; no clear D. The V gene's germline CDR1 is SGHRS and CDR2 YFSETQ. The CDR3 contains 12 residues. Trimming removed 0 bases at V and 6 bases at J, with 6 bases between. The variable domain in full, with the rest retrieved from reference TRBV5-1 and TRBJ1-2, is KAGVTQTPRYLIKTRGQQVTLSCSPISGHRSVSWYQQTPGQGLQFLFEYFSETQRNKGNFPGRFSGRQFSNSRSEMNVSTLELGDSALYLCASSLDGNGYTFGSGTRLTVV.

The V and J genes are TRBV5-6 and TRBJ2-1; 8 bases are shared with TRBD1. The CDR3 covers 13 residues. Losses at the gene ends were 4 bases for V and 9 bases for J; bases not matched to a gene: 6. The germline V gene encodes CDR1 SGHDT and CDR2 YYEEEE. The CDR3 is CASSQTGAVEQFF. CDR3 DNA sequence: TGTGCCAGCAGCCAGACAGGGGCAGTTGAGCAGTTCTTC.

This clone showed up just once. The V and J genes are TRBV7-2 and TRBJ2-1; 10 bases match TRBD2. Germline V gene lookup returns CDR1 SGHTA and CDR2 FQGNSA. J gave up 7 bases and V 8 bases, and 14 bases lay outside the gene matches. The CDR3 consists of 16 residues. The CDR3 spells CASRSAGLAGANEQFF. CDR3 nucleotides: TGTGCCAGCCGGTCGGCCGGGCTAGCGGGAGCTAATGAGCAGTTCTTC.

This clone has only one observation. The V call is TRBV7-9, the J call TRBJ1-1; D remains unclear. This CDR3 is built from 17 residues. The germline V gene encodes CDR1 SEHNR and CDR2 FQNEAQ (reference sequence). The V gene lost 4 bases and the J gene lost 0 bases, with 18 bases spanning the gap. As DNA, the CDR3 is TGTGCCAGCAGCTCCCGGCAAGGACCTCAAGTGAACACTGAAGCTTTCTTT. Translated, it gives CASSSRQGPQVNTEAFF.

The DNA for the CDR3 is TGTGCCAGCAGCTTTCCCCGACTAGCGGGAGGCTTCCACTACGAGCAGTACTTC. It codes for CASSFPRLAGGFHYEQYF. The chain joins TRBV7-2 to TRBJ2-7, with 13 nucleotides matching TRBD2. The CDR3 consists of 18 residues. Germline assignment: CDR1 SGHTA and CDR2 FQGNSA. The junction had 11 bases not matched to a gene; V was cut back by 3 bases and J by 3 bases.

The rearrangement uses TRBV5-1 and TRBJ1-5; no definite D call. The CDR3 covers 13 residues. The germline V gene has CDR1 SGHRS and CDR2 YFSETQ. V was shortened by 1 base and J by 6 bases, with 8 bases between the two germline ends. The CDR3 loop reads CASSLSPIQPQHF. In DNA form, the CDR3 reads TGCGCCAGCAGCTTGTCCCCTATTCAGCCCCAGCATTTT.

The chain joins TRBV18 to TRBJ2-1; D not resolved. Between the trimmed V and J ends, which lost 1 base and 0 bases, there was a span of 7 bases. The germline V gene encodes CDR1 KGHSH and CDR2 LQKENI. The length of the CDR3 is 15 residues. The CDR3 spells CASSPLYSSYNEQFF. DNA for the CDR3: TGTGCCAGCTCACCACTGTATAGCTCCTACAATGAGCAGTTCTTC.

This chain connects TRBV7-9 to TRBJ1-5; D gene ambiguous. From germline, CDR1 is SEHNR and CDR2 FQNEAQ (reference sequence). Trimming removed 1 base from V and 5 bases from J, with 6 bases in between. The CDR3 runs 13 residues. The CDR3 sequence: CASSLGPDQPQHF. CDR3 nucleotides: TGTGCCAGCAGCTTAGGACCAGATCAGCCCCAGCATTTT.

V and J are TRBV6-4 and TRBJ2-1; the match to TRBD2 covers 7 bases. Germline CDR1 MRHNA, CDR2 SNTAGT. This CDR3 spans 15 amino acids. V was pared by 4 bases and J by 7 bases, with 10 bases of the junction left unmatched. In nucleotides, the CDR3 is TGTGCCAGCAGTGCACAGCGAGGGGAGGGTAATGAGCAGTTCTTC. This gives the protein CASSAQRGEGNEQFF.

The V and J genes are TRBV29-1 and TRBJ2-5; D may be TRBD2 (6 bases). The CDR3 runs to 11 residues. Per germline, CDR1 SQVTM and CDR2 ANQGSEA. V lost 8 bases and J 7 bases, leaving 14 bases between the germline ends. The chain's CDR3 is CSFRSEGTQYF. The CDR3 DNA follows: TGCAGCTTCCGCTCGGAGGGGACCCAGTACTTC.

This sequence joins TRBV27 and TRBJ2-7; unclear D gene. From germline, CDR1 is MNHEY and CDR2 SMNVEV (reference sequence). V lost 1 base, J lost 0 bases, and 4 bases lay in between. The CDR3 runs 13 residues. In nucleotides, the CDR3 is TGTGCCAGCAGTTTATATCCCTCCTACGAGCAGTACTTC. Its protein product is CASSLYPSYEQYF.

This chain connects TRBV7-9 to TRBJ2-1, with 14 positions matching TRBD2. This CDR3 has 17 amino acids. From germline, CDR1 is SEHNR and CDR2 FQNEAQ (reference sequence). Trimming at V came to 0 bases and at J to 9 bases, leaving 7 bases not matched to a gene. CDR3 amino acids: CASSLALGLAGVREQFF. Here the CDR3 DNA reads TGTGCCAGCAGCTTAGCGCTGGGACTAGCGGGAGTTCGTGAGCAGTTCTTC.

The chain uses TRBV5-4 and TRBJ2-3, with 9 bases fitting TRBD2. This CDR3 is 15 amino acids long. Trimming at V came to 4 bases and at J to 2 bases, leaving 5 bases not matched to a gene. Germline CDR1 and CDR2: SGHNT and YYREEE (reference sequence). CDR3 sequence reads: CASSSGLANTDTQYF. In DNA form, the CDR3 reads TGTGCCAGCAGCAGTGGACTAGCGAACACAGATACGCAGTATTTT.

This clone was recorded once. V gene TRBV5-4 combines with J gene TRBJ2-1; 7 nucleotides align to TRBD2. Germline lookup yields CDR1 SGHNT and CDR2 YYREEE (reference sequence). The V and J ends lost 3 bases and 2 bases, in that order; junction bases with no gene match: 8. The CDR3 has 16 residues. CDR3 DNA sequence: TGTGCCAGCAGCTACGTGGGAGGGGCTACCTACAATGAGCAGTTCTTC. Translating it yields CASSYVGGATYNEQFF.

In its sample, this clone was seen once. CDR3 nucleotide sequence: TGTGCCAGCAGTGTCAGTGCAACTAATGAAAAACTGTTTTTT. Translating it yields CASSVSATNEKLFF. This chain uses TRBV6-1 with TRBJ1-4; D is unclear. CDR1 is MNHNS and CDR2 is SASEGT in the germline V gene. The length of the CDR3 is 14 residues. V lost 4 bases to trimming and J lost 0 bases, with 6 bases between them.

The chain carries TRBV18 and TRBJ2-5; D unclear. Looked up from germline, CDR1 is KGHSH and CDR2 is LQKENI. The CDR3 runs to 15 residues. Between the trimmed V and J ends, which lost 1 base and 1 base, there was a span of 10 bases. CDR3 loop: CASSPLRLFQETQYF. CDR3 DNA: TGTGCCAGCTCACCACTCAGGCTCTTCCAAGAGACCCAGTACTTC.

V and J are TRBV27 and TRBJ2-3; weak D call: TRBD2 (6 bases). The CDR3 is made up of 14 amino acids. Germline CDR1 reads MNHEY; CDR2 reads SMNVEV (reference sequence). Trimming cost V 7 bases and J 3 bases, with 14 bases left between them. The CDR3 coding sequence is TGTGCCAGCATGGAGGGCCGGGATACAGATACGCAGTATTTT. Its protein is CASMEGRDTDTQYF.

V gene TRBV28 combines with J gene TRBJ1-4; D is unresolved. Trimming pared 5 bases from V and 4 bases from J, leaving 11 bases between. Germline lookup yields CDR1 MDHEN and CDR2 SYDVKM. The CDR3 sequence is 14 residues long. CDR3 residues: CASSTPGSNEKLFF. DNA for the CDR3: TGTGCCAGCAGTACCCCCGGGAGTAATGAAAAACTGTTTTTT.

This chain joins TRBV4-1 and TRBJ1-5; TRBD1 agrees at 7 bases. The V and J ends lost 2 bases and 2 bases, in that order; junction bases with no gene match: 3. This CDR3 spans 15 amino acids. Germline loops: CDR1 MGHRA, CDR2 YSYEKL. CDR3 coding DNA: TGCGCCAGCAGCCAACCAGGGGGGGGCAATCAGCCCCAGCATTTT. It is translated as CASSQPGGGNQPQHF.

The chain is built from TRBV20-1 and TRBJ1-1, with D possibly being TRBD1 (6 bases). The germline V and J ends were trimmed by 6 bases and 5 bases, with 10 bases remaining between them. The germline CDR1 and CDR2 sequences are DFQATT and SNEGSKA (reference sequence). The CDR3 extends over 11 amino acids. CDR3 protein: CSATGRTEAFF. The CDR3 DNA reads TGCAGTGCCACAGGGAGGACTGAAGCTTTCTTT.

The V call is TRBV11-3, the J call TRBJ2-1; 12 bases align to TRBD2. This CDR3 has 15 residues. V lost 5 bases to trimming and J lost 4 bases; unmatched junction nucleotides: 3. Germline CDR1 is SGHNT and CDR2 is YENEEA. The chain's CDR3 is CASSKTSGGYNEQFF. In nucleotides, the CDR3 is TGTGCCAGCAGCAAGACTAGCGGGGGATACAATGAGCAGTTCTTC.

As DNA, the CDR3 is TGTGCCAGTAGTCTAGGGGGACTAGCGGTAAGAGGGGATACGCAGTATTTT. Protein: CASSLGGLAVRGDTQYF. The V gene is TRBV19, the J gene TRBJ2-3; TRBD2 agrees at 11 bases. The J segment lost 6 bases and the V segment lost 5 bases, leaving 13 bases of the junction unmatched. Germline assignment: CDR1 LNHDA and CDR2 SQIVND (reference sequence). There are 17 residues in the CDR3.